Listed here are 10 T cell receptor beta chains from one sample, sequenced in a study of blood T cell repertoires in COVID-19. Generated by immunoSEQ multiplex PCR, the TCRdb table keeps only in-frame clones and is missing some. The table shows under 300,000 clones, with about 86% occurring only once. Material for sequencing was peripheral blood. The source of these receptors is a man younger than 35 with active or convalescent COVID-19.

This chain joins TRBV5-1 and TRBJ2-7; perhaps TRBD1 as D (6 bases). The CDR3 sequence is 12 residues long. Germline V gene lookup returns CDR1 SGHRS and CDR2 YFSETQ. V lost 5 bases, J lost 7 bases, and 13 bases lay in between. In nucleotides, the CDR3 is TGCGCCAGCAGAACCGCAGGGGAAGAGCAGTACTTC. Its protein product is CASRTAGEEQYF.

This chain connects TRBV7-9 to TRBJ1-1; no clear D. The ends were cut back, 5 bases at V and 1 base at J, with 8 bases in the middle. Germline V gene sequence: CDR1 SEHNR, CDR2 FQNEAQ (reference sequence). The CDR3 has 13 residues. The chain's CDR3 is CASSPVWNTEAFF. The DNA for the CDR3 is TGTGCCAGCAGCCCCGTCTGGAACACTGAAGCTTTCTTT. The variable domain in full, with the rest retrieved from reference TRBV7-9 and TRBJ1-1, is DTGVSQNPRHKITKRGQNVTFRCDPISEHNRLYWYRQTLGQGPEFLTYFQNEAQLEKSRLLSDRFSAERPKGSFSTLEIQRTEQGDSAMYLCASSPVWNTEAFFGQGTRLTVV.

To note about this clone: Germline and junction disagree at one end, which may indicate a read error. This specimen includes other DNA sequences encoding the same CDR3. The chain is built from TRBV3-1 (or the pseudogene TRBV3-2) and TRBJ2-5; TRBD2 matches at 8 bases. This CDR3 has 14 amino acids. CDR1 and CDR2 (germline): LGHDT, YNNKEL (reference sequence). CDR3 loop: CASCHAGGGGTQYF. CDR3 nucleotide sequence: TGTGCCAGCTGCCATGCCGGGGGGGGAGGGACCCAGTACTTC.

The chain recombines TRBV9 with TRBJ2-3; D may be TRBD2 (7 bases). This CDR3 has 16 residues. Trimming removed 1 base from V and 5 bases from J, with 17 bases in between. Germline CDR1 reads SGDLS; CDR2 reads YYNGEE. This chain's CDR3 is CASSVWGGWAGDTQYF. CDR3 nucleotides: TGTGCCAGCAGCGTATGGGGGGGCTGGGCCGGAGATACGCAGTATTTT.

This rearrangement joins TRBV7-9 to TRBJ1-1, with D possibly matching TRBD1 (6 bases). Trimming left V 4 bases short and J 1 base short, with 19 bases between. In germline, CDR1 is SEHNR, CDR2 FQNEAQ (reference sequence). CDR3 length: 17 amino acids. In nucleotides, the CDR3 is TGTGCCAGCAGCTATAAACAGGGTAGGGCGACGAACACTGAAGCTTTCTTT. Protein product: CASSYKQGRATNTEAFF.

The count of this clone is one. The chain links TRBV7-8 to TRBJ1-6; D call uncertain. V dropped 2 bases and J dropped 7 bases, with 12 bases sitting between them. The CDR3 spans 15 residues. The V gene's germline CDR1 is SGHVS and CDR2 FQNEAQ. The CDR3 nucleotides read TGTGCCAGCAGCTTAAGTCCCACAGAAAATTCACCCCTCCACTTT. Amino acid sequence: CASSLSPTENSPLHF.

The genes are TRBV30 and TRBJ2-7; a weak D match, TRBD2 (6 bases). Trimming left V 1 base short and J 7 bases short, with 11 bases between. The germline V gene has CDR1 GTSNPN and CDR2 SVGIG (reference sequence). There are 12 residues in the CDR3. CDR3 protein: CAWSAGLWEQYF. CDR3 nucleotide sequence: TGTGCCTGGAGTGCGGGACTCTGGGAGCAGTACTTC. Drawing the rest from reference TRBV30 and TRBJ2-7, the complete variable domain is SQTIHQWPATLVQPVGSPLSLECTVEGTSNPNLYWYRQAAGRGLQLLFYSVGIGQISSEVPQNLSASRPQDRQFILSSKKLLLSDSGFYLCAWSAGLWEQYFGPGTRLTVT.

This clone has a handful of counts. The chain carries TRBV2 and TRBJ2-7, with TRBD2 matching 11 bases. Germline assignment: CDR1 SNHLY and CDR2 FYNNEI. V trimming: 6 bases; J trimming: 6 bases; junction bases outside the gene matches: 1. The CDR3 loop spans 12 amino acids. The CDR3 DNA follows: TGTGCCAGCAGCGGGACTAGCGGCGAGCAGTACTTC. Amino acids: CASSGTSGEQYF.

The rearrangement joins TRBV5-1 to TRBJ2-3; 9 bases map to TRBD2. There are 15 residues in the CDR3. Germline trimming cut 3 bases from V and 4 bases from J; bases unmatched to any gene: 6. The V gene's germline CDR1 is SGHRS and CDR2 YFSETQ. The CDR3 sequence is CASSSNSGSPDTQYF. The CDR3, as DNA: TGCGCCAGCAGCTCTAATAGCGGGAGCCCAGATACGCAGTATTTT. Based on the CDR3 plus reference TRBV5-1 and TRBJ2-3, the full variable domain is KAGVTQTPRYLIKTRGQQVTLSCSPISGHRSVSWYQQTPGQGLQFLFEYFSETQRNKGNFPGRFSGRQFSNSRSEMNVSTLELGDSALYLCASSSNSGSPDTQYFGPGTRLTVL.

The rearrangement uses TRBV28 and TRBJ1-2; 10 bases are a match to TRBD1. This CDR3 has 15 residues. Germline CDR1 reads MDHEN; CDR2 reads SYDVKM. After removal of 3 bases from V and 3 bases from J, the junction contained 4 bases not matched to a gene. DNA of the CDR3: TGTGCCAGCAGTTTGTATGGACAGGGGGACTATGGCTACACCTTC. This sequence encodes CASSLYGQGDYGYTF.